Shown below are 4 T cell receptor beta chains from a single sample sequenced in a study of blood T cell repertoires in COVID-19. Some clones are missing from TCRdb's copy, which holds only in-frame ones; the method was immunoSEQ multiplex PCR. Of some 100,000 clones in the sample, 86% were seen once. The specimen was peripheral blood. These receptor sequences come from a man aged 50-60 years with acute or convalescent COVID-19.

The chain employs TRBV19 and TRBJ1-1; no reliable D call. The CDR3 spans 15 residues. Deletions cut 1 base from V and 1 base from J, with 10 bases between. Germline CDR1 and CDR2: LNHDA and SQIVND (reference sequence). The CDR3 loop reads CASSIVERGNTEAFF. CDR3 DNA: TGTGCCAGTAGTATAGTCGAACGGGGGAACACTGAAGCTTTCTTT.

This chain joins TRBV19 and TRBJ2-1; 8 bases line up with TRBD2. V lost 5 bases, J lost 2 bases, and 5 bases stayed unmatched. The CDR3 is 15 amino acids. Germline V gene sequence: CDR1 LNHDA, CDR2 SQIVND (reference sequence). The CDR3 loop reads CASSLPGGAYNEQFF. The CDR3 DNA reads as TGTGCCAGTAGTCTTCCGGGGGGGGCCTACAATGAGCAGTTCTTC.

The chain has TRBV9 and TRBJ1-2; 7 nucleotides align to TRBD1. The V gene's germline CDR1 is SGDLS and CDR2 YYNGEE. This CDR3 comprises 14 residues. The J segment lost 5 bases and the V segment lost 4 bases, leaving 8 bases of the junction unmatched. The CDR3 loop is CASSPGDSGYGYTF. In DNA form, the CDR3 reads TGTGCCAGCAGCCCGGGGGACAGCGGGTATGGCTACACCTTC. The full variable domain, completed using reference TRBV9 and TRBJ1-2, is DSGVTQTPKHLITATGQRVTLRCSPRSGDLSVYWYQQSLDQGLQFLIQYYNGEERAKGNILERFSAQQFPDLHSELNLSSLELGDSALYFCASSPGDSGYGYTFGSGTRLTVV.

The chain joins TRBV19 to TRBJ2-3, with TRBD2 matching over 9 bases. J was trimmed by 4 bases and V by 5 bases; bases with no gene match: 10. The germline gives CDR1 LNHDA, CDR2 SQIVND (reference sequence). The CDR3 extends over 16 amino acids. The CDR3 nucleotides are TGTGCCAGTAGTGACCCCGGGACTAGCTTTGCAGATACGCAGTATTTT. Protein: CASSDPGTSFADTQYF.